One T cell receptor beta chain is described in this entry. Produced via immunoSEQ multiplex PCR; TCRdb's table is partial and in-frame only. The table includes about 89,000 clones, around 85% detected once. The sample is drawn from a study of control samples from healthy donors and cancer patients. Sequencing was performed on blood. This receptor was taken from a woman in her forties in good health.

This chain's CDR3 is CASSLTSGGADTQYF. CDR3 nucleotides: TGTGCCAGCAGCCTTACTAGCGGGGGGGCAGATACGCAGTATTTT. The chain uses TRBV9 and TRBJ2-3, with 13 positions matching TRBD2. J was trimmed by 4 bases and V by 4 bases; bases with no gene match: 3. CDR3 size: 15 residues. From germline, CDR1 is SGDLS and CDR2 YYNGEE.